The 29 T cell receptor beta chains below were found in one sample sequenced in a study of glioma-infiltrating T cells. Amplification of TCR alpha and beta CDR3 regions from RNA used iRepertoire nested multiplex PCR. MiXCR was run by TCRdb on the multiplex PCR reads, yielding one entry per CDR3 protein. The repertoire holds 150,000 to 200,000 distinct CDR3 sequences, over 40% seen once, with around 5% in the top ten. The sample was glioma tissue, nonneoplastic brain tissue, or PBMCs (not recorded which). Source of these receptors: a human donor with low-grade glioma or glioblastoma, undergoing nonglioma brain surgery, or in good health (not recorded which).

The table lists this clonotype with many counts. The rearrangement joins TRBV28 to TRBJ1-5; 7 bases match TRBD1. The germline gives CDR1 MDHEN, CDR2 SYDVKM. This CDR3 comprises 15 residues. The V gene end was trimmed by 3 bases and the J gene end by 5 bases; junction bases not matched to a gene: 7. In DNA form, the CDR3 reads TGTGCCAGCAGTTTTACCGGGGGACAGTATCAGCCCCAGCATTTT. Its translation is CASSFTGGQYQPQHF.

The chain is built from TRBV10-3 and TRBJ2-3, with unresolved D. The ends were cut back, 3 bases at V and 6 bases at J, with 19 bases in the middle. The CDR3 consists of 16 residues. CDR1 is ENHRY and CDR2 is SYGVKD in the germline V gene. The CDR3 nucleotides read TGTGCCATCAGTGATACCCGATCCCGTGGGTCGGATACGCAGTATTTT. Translation gives CAISDTRSRGSDTQYF.

The chain is built from TRBV6-1 and TRBJ2-1; D not certain. The CDR3 covers 13 residues. Germline V lookup: CDR1 MNHNS, CDR2 SASEGT. CDR3 loop: CAGSFLSGNEQFF. The CDR3 DNA reads TGTGCAGGCAGTTTTTTGTCTGGCAATGAGCAGTTCTTC.

The chain links TRBV5-4 to TRBJ1-1; D might be TRBD1 (5 bases). The CDR3 consists of 14 residues. V lost 4 bases, J lost 3 bases, and 13 bases lay in between. Germline V gene lookup returns CDR1 SGHNT and CDR2 YYREEE (reference sequence). In DNA form, the CDR3 reads TGTGCCAGCAGCACGGGGGGTATGGACACTGAAGCTTTCTTT. Translation gives CASSTGGMDTEAFF.

The chain combines TRBV6-6 with TRBJ1-1; maybe TRBD1 (6 bases). V lost 6 bases, J lost 2 bases, and 16 bases lay in between. There are 15 residues in the CDR3. Germline loops: CDR1 MNHNY, CDR2 SVGAGI (reference sequence). The CDR3 coding sequence is TGTGCCAGCAGCTTAGGAGTGGACAGAAACACTGAAGCTTTCTTT. Translating it yields CASSLGVDRNTEAFF.

As concerns this clonotype: A much larger clone is a single base away; this may be a read error. The gene calls are TRBV20-1 and TRBJ2-5, with a tentative D call TRBD1 (7 bases). The CDR3 is made up of 13 amino acids. Germline V gene data show CDR1 as DFQATT and CDR2 as SNEGSKA (reference sequence). The CDR3 region is CSARVAGQTTRYF. In DNA, the CDR3 is TGCAGTGCTAGGGTCGCGGGACAGACGACCCGGTACTTC.

This clonotype was seen repeatedly, ten times or more. The V and J genes are TRBV2 and TRBJ1-1, with 7 bases lining up with TRBD1. CDR3 length: 15 amino acids. Germline V gene sequence: CDR1 SNHLY, CDR2 FYNNEI. The trim removed 5 bases at V and 0 bases at J, leaving 6 bases unmatched. CDR3 in amino acids: CASSFGTALNTEAFF. DNA of the CDR3: TGTGCCAGCAGTTTTGGGACAGCCTTGAACACTGAAGCTTTCTTT.

With respect to this clonotype: Given a much more abundant clone one base away, this may be a read error. CDR3 sequence reads: CASSDGDYYNEQFF. DNA for the CDR3: TGTGCCAGCAGTGATGGGGACTACTACAATGAGCAGTTCTTC. This chain connects TRBV2 to TRBJ2-1; 7 positions agree with TRBD2. Germline trimming cut 3 bases from V and 3 bases from J; bases unmatched to any gene: 2. Germline loops: CDR1 SNHLY, CDR2 FYNNEI. The CDR3 has 14 amino acids.

This clonotype was seen many times. V is TRBV20-1 and J is TRBJ2-1; D is perhaps TRBD2 (6 bases). Germline lookup yields CDR1 DFQATT and CDR2 SNEGSKA (reference sequence). Trimming removed 3 bases from V and 1 base from J, with 10 bases in between. The CDR3 runs 14 residues. CDR3 region: CSARVRESYNEQFF. The CDR3 nucleotides read TGCAGTGCTAGGGTGCGGGAATCCTACAATGAGCAGTTCTTC.

The chain carries TRBV6-6 and TRBJ2-1; 8 bases fit TRBD1. V trimming: 0 bases; J trimming: 9 bases; junction bases outside the gene matches: 10. The CDR3 totals 16 residues. Germline assignment: CDR1 MNHNY and CDR2 SVGAGI (reference sequence). DNA of the CDR3: TGTGCCAGCAGTTACTCCGCTGGGCAGGGGGCGGCTGAGCAGTTCTTC. Amino acids: CASSYSAGQGAAEQFF.

The chain couples TRBV18 to TRBJ1-5, with D unclear. Deletions cut 2 bases from V and 4 bases from J, with 9 bases between. CDR1 and CDR2 from the germline V gene are KGHSH and LQKENI. The CDR3 is made up of 14 amino acids. The CDR3 DNA sequence: TGTGCCAGCTCACCAAGGGAAGCTAATCAGCCCCAGCATTTT. Its translation: CASSPREANQPQHF.

As regards this clonotype: This may come from a read error, since a much larger clone is one base off. This chain connects TRBV20-1 to TRBJ2-2; possible D gene TRBD1, 5 bases. This CDR3 is built from 11 residues. Trimming took off 5 bases at V and 7 bases at J, with 8 bases between the two ends. Germline assignment: CDR1 DFQATT and CDR2 SNEGSKA (reference sequence). The CDR3 loop is CSARDSGELFF. The CDR3 coding sequence is TGCAGTGCTCGCGACAGCGGGGAGCTGTTTTTT.

As for this clonotype: This could be a read error, since a much larger clone is one nucleotide away. The CDR3 loop is CASSHLGTPNTGELFF. CDR3 coding DNA: TGTGCCAGCAGTCATCTTGGGACTCCGAACACCGGGGAGCTGTTTTTT. The chain has TRBV6-2 or TRBV6-3 and TRBJ2-2; tentative D call: TRBD2 (6 bases). The CDR3 has 16 amino acids. V was shortened by 5 bases and J by 0 bases, with 13 bases between the two germline ends. The germline CDR1 and CDR2 sequences are MNHEY and SVGEGT.

V gene TRBV18 combines with J gene TRBJ1-2; D unclear. CDR3 length equals 14 residues. The germline V gene has CDR1 KGHSH and CDR2 LQKENI. Deletions cut 3 bases from V and 5 bases from J, with 13 bases between. CDR3: CASSPGGFRYGYTF. Here the CDR3 DNA reads TGTGCCAGCTCACCTGGAGGCTTCCGTTATGGCTACACCTTC.

This clonotype was seen at least ten times. The chain joins TRBV20-1 to TRBJ2-3, with no clear D. The germline gives CDR1 DFQATT, CDR2 SNEGSKA (reference sequence). V shed 0 bases and J shed 7 bases, with 20 bases lying between them. CDR3 length equals 16 residues. CDR3: CSARDIWKSEPHTQYF. The CDR3 DNA is TGCAGTGCTAGAGATATTTGGAAGTCCGAACCACATACGCAGTATTTT.

This clonotype was recorded a few times. The chain combines TRBV7-8 with TRBJ2-1, with D tentatively TRBD1 or TRBD2 (5 bases each). Germline CDR1 and CDR2: SGHVS and FQNEAQ. V lost 0 bases to trimming and J lost 0 bases, with 9 bases between them. The CDR3 runs 16 residues. The CDR3 DNA reads TGTGCCAGCAGCTTAGCTGCAGGGAGCTCCTACAATGAGCAGTTCTTC. Its translation: CASSLAAGSSYNEQFF.

The sample holds a few counts of this clonotype. The chain recombines TRBV29-1 with TRBJ1-1; D is uncertain. CDR1 SQVTM and CDR2 ANQGSEA come from the germline V gene. The CDR3 totals 12 residues. V was clipped by 4 bases and J by 4 bases, with 10 bases between them. In nucleotides, the CDR3 is TGCAGCGTTGTACTGGGGATCACTGAAGCTTTCTTT. This translates into CSVVLGITEAFF.

This chain connects TRBV7-9 to TRBJ2-7; no definite D call. This CDR3 comprises 13 residues. The V gene lost 5 bases and the J gene lost 0 bases, with 8 bases spanning the gap. CDR1 is SEHNR, CDR2 FQNEAQ, per germline (reference sequence). The CDR3 region is CASSHKTSYEQYF. The DNA for the CDR3 is TGTGCCAGCAGCCACAAGACCTCCTACGAGCAGTACTTC.

As concerns this clonotype: Just one base apart from a much larger clone, this may be a read error. V gene TRBV7-2 combines with J gene TRBJ1-3, with D possibly matching TRBD1 (6 bases). Germline CDR1 reads SGHTA; CDR2 reads FQGNSA. V lost 9 bases to trimming and J lost 3 bases, with 18 bases between them. The CDR3 is made up of 15 amino acids. The CDR3 protein is CARSEQGAGGNTIYF. Here the CDR3 DNA reads TGTGCCAGAAGCGAACAGGGAGCGGGTGGAAACACCATATATTTT.

This clonotype was seen many times. CDR3 sequence: CSAALGLAGEGDEQFF. CDR3 DNA: TGCAGTGCTGCGCTAGGACTAGCGGGAGAAGGCGATGAGCAGTTCTTC. The chain uses TRBV20-1 and TRBJ2-1, with TRBD2 identical over 13 bases. Germline trimming cut 5 bases from V and 8 bases from J; bases unmatched to any gene: 12. In germline, CDR1 is DFQATT, CDR2 SNEGSKA (reference sequence). CDR3 length equals 16 residues.

The chain joins TRBV7-2 to TRBJ2-3; D may match TRBD1 or TRBD2 (5 bases each). CDR1 is SGHTA and CDR2 is FQGNSA in the germline V gene. V was trimmed by 4 bases and J by 0 bases, leaving 26 bases between them. The CDR3 has 20 residues. The CDR3 reads CASSSLSRDVIFTSTDTQYF. The CDR3 nucleotides are TGTGCCAGCAGCTCCCTTTCCCGGGACGTAATATTTACTAGCACAGATACGCAGTATTTT.

To note about this clonotype: A read error may explain this, as a much larger clone is one base away. CDR3 in amino acids: CARSQVMRDNEQFF. The DNA of the CDR3 is TGTGCCAGAAGCCAAGTGATGCGAGACAATGAGCAGTTCTTC. The rearrangement links TRBV3-1 to TRBJ2-1; D not certain. This CDR3 spans 14 amino acids. CDR1 is LGHDT, CDR2 YNNKEL, per germline (reference sequence).

This clonotype appeared a few times. The chain combines TRBV4-1 with TRBJ2-7; 9 bases are shared with TRBD2. V dropped 1 base and J dropped 3; count of bases not matched to a gene: 1. CDR1 is MGHRA, CDR2 YSYEKL, per germline. The CDR3 has 14 amino acids. The CDR3 loop is CASSQVAGDYEQYF. In nucleotides, the CDR3 is TGCGCCAGCAGCCAAGTAGCGGGAGACTACGAGCAGTACTTC.

This clonotype was seen only a few times. The J gene is TRBJ2-7, the V gene TRBV2, with 8 bases matching TRBD2. The CDR3 spans 15 residues. Germline V gives CDR1 SNHLY, CDR2 FYNNEI. V shed 6 bases and J 0 bases; nucleotides not matched to a gene: 7. CDR3 sequence reads: CASRKTGTSSYEQYF. DNA for the CDR3: TGTGCCAGCAGAAAAACCGGGACTAGCTCCTACGAGCAGTACTTC.

In this sample, this clonotype turned up many times. This chain joins TRBV27 and TRBJ2-7; D tentatively fits TRBD1 or TRBD2 (5 bases each). Germline CDR1 and CDR2: MNHEY and SMNVEV (reference sequence). V lost 2 bases, J lost 5 bases, and 13 bases lay in between. The CDR3 length is 14 residues. CDR3 sequence (DNA): TGTGCCAGCAGTTTAAGAGGGGATCTGCACGAGCAGTACTTC. Its translation: CASSLRGDLHEQYF.

As concerns this clonotype: An end of the junction differs from the germline gene, which may be a read error. V gene TRBV28 combines with J gene TRBJ1-1; no clear D gene. The CDR3 has 14 residues. CDR1 and CDR2 from the germline V gene are MDHEN and SYDVKM. CDR3 sequence: CASENRGRNTGAFF. The CDR3 region has the DNA TGTGCCAGCGAAAATAGAGGGCGGAACACTGGAGCTTTCTTT.

This clonotype was counted ten times or more. The chain links TRBV20-1 to TRBJ2-1; D is unresolved. Looked up from germline, CDR1 is DFQATT and CDR2 is SNEGSKA (reference sequence). CDR3 length: 14 amino acids. V lost 0 bases to trimming and J lost 3 bases, with 9 bases between them. The CDR3 loop is CSAREGSGYNEQFF. Here the CDR3 DNA reads TGCAGTGCTAGAGAGGGAAGTGGCTACAATGAGCAGTTCTTC.

The sample holds many counts of this clonotype. The chain carries TRBV7-3 and TRBJ2-1; 9 nucleotides line up with TRBD2. Germline assignment: CDR1 SGHTA and CDR2 FQGTGA. Trimming at V came to 1 base and at J to 10 bases, leaving 11 bases not matched to a gene. The CDR3 has 16 residues. Here the CDR3 DNA reads TGTGCCAGCAGCTTAAGTATCCAGCGGGAGGCGGGGGAGCAGTTCTTC. Amino acid sequence: CASSLSIQREAGEQFF.

This chain connects TRBV2 to TRBJ1-5; D is unresolved. V was cut by 3 bases and J by 0 bases, with 9 bases left in between. The CDR3 extends over 15 amino acids. Per the germline V gene, CDR1 is SNHLY and CDR2 is FYNNEI. CDR3 protein: CASSDRRSSNQPQHF. The CDR3 DNA reads TGTGCCAGCAGTGACAGGCGATCTAGCAATCAGCCCCAGCATTTT.